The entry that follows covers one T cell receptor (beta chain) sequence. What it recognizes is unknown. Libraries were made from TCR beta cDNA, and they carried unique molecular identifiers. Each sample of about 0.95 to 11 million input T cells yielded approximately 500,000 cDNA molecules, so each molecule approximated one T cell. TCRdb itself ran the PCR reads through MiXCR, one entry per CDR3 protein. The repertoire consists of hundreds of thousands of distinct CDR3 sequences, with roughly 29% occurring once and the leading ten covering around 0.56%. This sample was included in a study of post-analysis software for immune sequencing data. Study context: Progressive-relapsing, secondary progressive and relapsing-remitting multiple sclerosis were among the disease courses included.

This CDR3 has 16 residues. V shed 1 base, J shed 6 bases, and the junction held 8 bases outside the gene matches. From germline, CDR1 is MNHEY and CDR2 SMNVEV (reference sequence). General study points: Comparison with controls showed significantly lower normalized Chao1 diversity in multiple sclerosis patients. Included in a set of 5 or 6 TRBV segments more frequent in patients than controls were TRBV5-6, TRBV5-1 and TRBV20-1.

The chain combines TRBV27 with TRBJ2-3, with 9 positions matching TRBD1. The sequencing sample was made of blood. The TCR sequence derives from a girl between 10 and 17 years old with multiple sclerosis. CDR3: CASSLFGQGPKDTQYF. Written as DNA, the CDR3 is TGTGCCAGCAGTTTATTTGGACAGGGGCCCAAGGATACGCAGTATTTT.